The clone carrying this T cell receptor beta chain was seen repeatedly, ten times or more. Its antigen is as yet unknown. Trimming at V came to 3 bases and at J to 1 base, leaving 7 bases not matched to a gene. CDR3 length: 17 amino acids. Germline V gene data show CDR1 as LNHDA and CDR2 as SQIVND (reference sequence). The data were obtained in a study of T cells in Graves' hyperthyroidism and ophthalmopathy. Findings of the study overall: Blood also held most thyroid clonotypes expanded beyond 0.001. The model anticipated ophthalmopathy a median approximately 6.7 months pre-onset.

Criteria for exclusion of patients were uncontrolled infection, other autoimmune disease, pregnancy or lactation. RNA transcripts were the template for amplifying TCR beta CDR3 regions. A first-round RT-PCR of the TCR CDR3 used the HTBI primer set. Each CDR3 protein gets one entry after TCRdb re-called the multiplex PCR reads with MiXCR. The sample yields nearly 750,000 distinct CDR3 sequences, about 35% seen once. The chain employs TRBV19 and TRBJ1-5, with 9 bases fitting TRBD1. The receptor's source is a woman aged 40 to 50 with Graves' hyperthyroidism. Specimen: blood. The CDR3 DNA reads as TGTGCCAGTAGTATTTCAGGACAGGGGAGGAGCAATCAGCCCCAGCATTTT. This translates into CASSISGQGRSNQPQHF.